What follows is one T cell receptor beta chain and its context. Its antigen is as yet unknown. Sequencing used immunoSEQ multiplex PCR; TCRdb keeps in-frame clones, though not all of them. The table lists some 120,000 clones, approximately 93% of them singletons. The entry originates in a study of T cell responses to AZD1222 COVID-19 vaccine. Study-wide findings and caveats: Regions left unmutated in variants are reportedly the target of nearly half of spike-specific TCRs. In all cases, repertoires were sampled only after the peak T cell response. Spike regions recognized by vaccine-associated CD4 TCRs spanned the protein, led by 160-218 and 743-854.

V was clipped by 6 bases and J by 6 bases, with 15 bases between them. The CDR3 sequence is 14 residues long. CDR1 and CDR2 from the germline V gene are MDHEN and SYDVKM. This clonotype originated in an adult in good health. The sample was peripheral blood, taken on day 0 of AZD1222 vaccination. The chain combines TRBV28 with TRBJ2-1, with D perhaps TRBD1 (5 bases). The chain's CDR3 is CASSRPRVFNEQFF. For the CDR3, the DNA is TGTGCCAGCAGCAGACCCAGGGTTTTCAATGAGCAGTTCTTC. Filled out from reference TRBV28 and TRBJ2-1, the complete variable domain reads DVKVTQSSRYLVKRTGEKVFLECVQDMDHENMFWYRQDPGLGLRLIYFSYDVKMKEKGDIPEGYSVSREKKERFSLILESASTNQTSMYLCASSRPRVFNEQFFGPGTRLTVL.